This T cell receptor (beta chain) appears in the sequencing data of a study of blood T cell repertoires in COVID-19. Original analysis: How many nucleated cells were present was estimated from reference gene primer amplification. Profiled with immunoSEQ multiplex PCR; TCRdb holds only in-frame clones, not every one. V and J calls and clone size are given by that table; D and trimming were obtained from the DNA. The repertoire has a few hundred thousand clones, 85% to 90% of them found once; the top ten carry 3.5% to 4.5%. Living in 24 US areas, the participants were between roughly 18 and 90 years of age. Cohort allocation depended upon clinical history that participants reported. CDR1 and CDR2 (germline): KGHDR, SFDVKD. CDR3 length: 15 residues. Trimming took 4 bases from V and 7 from J, leaving 15 bases between them.

The sequenced material came from PBMCs or T cells enriched from blood (not recorded which). The rearrangement uses TRBV24-1 and TRBJ1-4; possible D gene TRBD1, 6 bases. The receptor comes from a young man who had recovered from COVID-19. CDR3 loop: CATSEAGASGEKLFF. DNA for the CDR3: TGTGCCACCAGTGAGGCAGGGGCGTCTGGTGAAAAACTGTTTTTT.